The text below deals with one TCR beta chain. Its specificity is not known. It was genomic DNA that served as the template for profiling TCR beta VDJ and CDR3. TCRdb re-called the reads through MiXCR, storing one row per CDR3 protein. This table has some 150,000 distinct CDR3 sequences, about two thirds appearing once. These data are taken from a study of CD8+CD57+ T cells in acquired aplastic anemia. Findings and limits, study-wide: There were roughly 30 CD8+ CDR3 sequences that occurred in both patients and controls.

Patients chosen for sequencing had CD8+CD57+ cells that had expanded, as shown by flow cytometry. The ends were cut back, 7 bases at V and 0 bases at J, with 13 bases in the middle. There are 14 residues in the CDR3. CDR1 SNHLY and CDR2 FYNNEI come from the germline V gene. This rearrangement joins TRBV2 to TRBJ2-7; D is perhaps TRBD1 (5 bases). The material sequenced was sorted CD4+, CD8+, or CD8+CD57+ T cells (not recorded which) from PBMCs. The sequence came from a human donor with aplastic anemia. In nucleotides, the CDR3 is TGTGCCAGCATCCGGACACCGAGCTCCTACGAGCAGTACTTC. It specifies CASIRTPSSYEQYF.